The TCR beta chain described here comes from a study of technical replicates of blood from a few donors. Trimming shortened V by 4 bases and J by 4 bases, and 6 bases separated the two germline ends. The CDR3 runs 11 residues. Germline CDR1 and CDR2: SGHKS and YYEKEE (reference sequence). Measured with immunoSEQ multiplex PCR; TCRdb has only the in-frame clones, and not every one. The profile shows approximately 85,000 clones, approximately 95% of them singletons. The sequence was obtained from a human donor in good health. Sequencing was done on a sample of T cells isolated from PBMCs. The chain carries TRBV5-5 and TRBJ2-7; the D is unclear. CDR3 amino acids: CASSNSYEQYF. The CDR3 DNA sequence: TGTGCCAGCAGCAACTCATACGAGCAGTACTTC.